This T cell receptor (beta chain) originates from a study of T-cell memory formation after mild COVID-19. TCRdb fed the 5' RACE reads into MiXCR, producing one record per CDR3 protein. Of about 340,000 distinct CDR3 sequences in the sample, approximately 15% were seen once. This clonotype was detected many times. V dropped 0 bases and J dropped 2; count of bases not matched to a gene: 4. Germline assignment: CDR1 SGHRS and CDR2 YFSETQ. The CDR3 consists of 15 residues. This chain connects TRBV5-1 to TRBJ2-5, with 7 bases identical to TRBD1. The clonotype was recovered from a man in his late teens or twenties who had mild COVID-19 (a few samples of this study predate the infection). Cell type and time point are not known. The sequenced sample consisted of PBMCs or a T cell subset sorted from them (not recorded which). Here the CDR3 DNA reads TGCGCCAGCAGCTTGGTGCCGGGACAGCAAGAGACCCAGTACTTC. It translates to CASSLVPGQQETQYF.